These 15 T cell receptor beta chains share one sample of origin, sequenced in a study of T cell responses to AZD1222 COVID-19 vaccine. The table came from immunoSEQ multiplex PCR; TCRdb's copy has only in-frame clones and leaves some out. Here the sample spans approximately 100,000 clones, 88% being singletons. The sample in question was peripheral blood, obtained on day 0 of AZD1222 vaccination. The receptors derive from an adult in good health.

The J gene is TRBJ2-1, the V gene TRBV5-1, with D perhaps TRBD1 (6 bases). Trimming took 0 bases from V and 4 from J, leaving 17 bases between them. CDR3 size: 17 residues. From germline, CDR1 is SGHRS and CDR2 YFSETQ. CDR3 sequence: CASSLAQQGMRYNEQFF. CDR3 nucleotide sequence: TGCGCCAGCAGCTTGGCCCAACAGGGTATGCGTTACAATGAGCAGTTCTTC. Full variable domain (outside the CDR3, taken from reference TRBV5-1 and TRBJ2-1): KAGVTQTPRYLIKTRGQQVTLSCSPISGHRSVSWYQQTPGQGLQFLFEYFSETQRNKGNFPGRFSGRQFSNSRSEMNVSTLELGDSALYLCASSLAQQGMRYNEQFFGPGTRLTVL.

V usage is TRBV5-4 and J usage is TRBJ1-2, with a possible D match to TRBD1 (6 bases). This CDR3 has 15 amino acids. Trimming cost V 4 bases and J 7 bases, with 20 bases left between them. CDR1 is SGHNT, CDR2 YYREEE, per germline (reference sequence). CDR3 protein: CASSPSGGLVGGYTF. For the CDR3, the DNA is TGTGCCAGCAGCCCGAGTGGGGGGCTCGTAGGTGGCTACACCTTC. Full variable domain (rest looked up from reference TRBV5-4 and TRBJ1-2): ETGVTQSPTHLIKTRGQQVTLRCSSQSGHNTVSWYQQALGQGPQFIFQYYREEENGRGNFPPRFSGLQFPNYSSELNVNALELDDSALYLCASSPSGGLVGGYTFGSGTRLTVV.

This chain joins TRBV5-1 and TRBJ2-1; 8 bases align to TRBD1. Germline V gene sequence: CDR1 SGHRS, CDR2 YFSETQ. The ends lost 7 bases at V and 4 bases at J; junction bases unmatched: 10. The CDR3 length is 15 residues. The CDR3: CASAQFDRGYNEQFF. CDR3 in DNA: TGCGCCAGCGCCCAGTTCGACAGGGGATACAATGAGCAGTTCTTC.

The chain employs TRBV19 and TRBJ1-2; D possibly corresponds to TRBD1 (5 bases). V was cut by 5 bases and J by 6 bases, with 25 bases left in between. CDR1 and CDR2 (germline): LNHDA, SQIVND (reference sequence). The CDR3 sequence is 17 residues long. The CDR3, as DNA: TGTGCCAGTAGTCAATTAGGGCCTATCGGGGGTCTGAATGGCTACACCTTC. Translation gives CASSQLGPIGGLNGYTF.

This clone has more than one count but fewer than ten. The chain combines TRBV4-1 with TRBJ2-2; the match to TRBD1 covers 8 bases. The germline V gene encodes CDR1 MGHRA and CDR2 YSYEKL. V trimming: 1 base; J trimming: 4 bases; junction bases outside the gene matches: 2. The CDR3 has 15 amino acids. The CDR3 region is CASSQAGGFTGELFF. For the CDR3, the DNA is TGCGCCAGCAGCCAAGCAGGGGGCTTCACCGGGGAGCTGTTTTTT.

The V and J genes are TRBV7-8 and TRBJ2-5, with 9 bases fitting TRBD2. This CDR3 has 14 amino acids. Trimming took 5 bases from V and 4 from J; bases not matched to a gene: 5. From germline, CDR1 is SGHVS and CDR2 FQNEAQ. The CDR3: CASSKRGAGETQYF. CDR3 in DNA: TGTGCCAGCAGCAAGCGGGGGGCGGGAGAGACCCAGTACTTC.

In this sample, this clone turned up a few times. The chain uses TRBV5-4 and TRBJ1-6, with TRBD1 identical over 7 bases. This CDR3 is 14 amino acids long. CDR1 and CDR2 from the germline V gene are SGHNT and YYREEE (reference sequence). Losses at the gene ends were 4 bases for V and 9 bases for J; bases not matched to a gene: 7. In nucleotides, the CDR3 is TGTGCCAGCAGCCGCGACAGGGTGCGTTCACCCCTCCACTTT. This translates into CASSRDRVRSPLHF. Full variable domain (outside the CDR3, taken from reference TRBV5-4 and TRBJ1-6): ETGVTQSPTHLIKTRGQQVTLRCSSQSGHNTVSWYQQALGQGPQFIFQYYREEENGRGNFPPRFSGLQFPNYSSELNVNALELDDSALYLCASSRDRVRSPLHFGNGTRLTVT.

This clone has just a few counts. This rearrangement joins TRBV7-9 to TRBJ2-1; D is unresolved. From germline, CDR1 is SEHNR and CDR2 FQNEAQ (reference sequence). The V gene lost 5 bases and the J gene lost 1 base, with 15 bases spanning the gap. CDR3 size: 16 residues. The CDR3 region is CASSPRWSGSYNEQFF. The CDR3 DNA sequence: TGTGCCAGCAGCCCCCGGTGGTCCGGGTCCTACAATGAGCAGTTCTTC.

This clone showed up just once. V and J are TRBV28 and TRBJ2-4; D unclear. V dropped 5 bases and J dropped 8 bases, with 7 bases sitting between them. Germline-derived CDR1 and CDR2 are MDHEN and SYDVKM. This CDR3 contains 11 residues. The CDR3 loop is CASSPRHIQYF. CDR3 bases: TGTGCCAGCAGTCCCCGTCACATTCAGTACTTC. Full variable domain (outside the CDR3, taken from reference TRBV28 and TRBJ2-4): DVKVTQSSRYLVKRTGEKVFLECVQDMDHENMFWYRQDPGLGLRLIYFSYDVKMKEKGDIPEGYSVSREKKERFSLILESASTNQTSMYLCASSPRHIQYFGAGTRLSVL.

J is TRBJ2-7 and V is TRBV2; tentative D call: TRBD2 (6 bases). Germline V CDR1 and CDR2: SNHLY, FYNNEI. The CDR3 covers 15 residues. V lost 2 bases, J lost 1 base, and 12 bases lay in between. CDR3 in DNA: TGTGCCAGCAGTGAACTGGTCGGGACTTCCTACGAGCAGTACTTC. This encodes CASSELVGTSYEQYF.

The chain carries TRBV7-2 and TRBJ2-7; D not certain. This CDR3 is 12 amino acids long. The ends were cut back, 2 bases at V and 5 bases at J, with 7 bases in the middle. Germline assignment: CDR1 SGHTA and CDR2 FQGNSA. CDR3 bases: TGTGCCAGCAGCTTAACTCTCGACGAGCAGTACTTC. Encoded protein: CASSLTLDEQYF.

This chain links TRBV5-1 with TRBJ1-5; D may be TRBD1 (6 bases). CDR1 is SGHRS, CDR2 YFSETQ, per germline. The CDR3 contains 16 residues. Trimming pared 4 bases from V and 3 bases from J, leaving 17 bases between. The CDR3: CASSRGGQGPNQPQHF. As DNA, the CDR3 is TGCGCCAGCAGCCGAGGGGGACAAGGCCCCAATCAGCCCCAGCATTTT.

The rearrangement joins TRBV16 to TRBJ1-2, with TRBD1 as a possible D gene (5 bases). Germline CDR1 is KGHSY and CDR2 is FQNENV. The CDR3 is 13 amino acids. Trimming took 3 bases from V and 4 from J, leaving 9 bases between them. In DNA form, the CDR3 reads TGTGCCAGCAGCCATACAGGTCTCTATGGCTACACCTTC. Its translation is CASSHTGLYGYTF. The whole variable domain, remainder taken from reference TRBV16 and TRBJ1-2, is GEEVAQTPKHLVRGEGQKAKLYCAPIKGHSYVFWYQQVLKNEFKFLISFQNENVFDETGMPKERFSAKCLPNSPCSLEIQATKLEDSAVYFCASSHTGLYGYTFGSGTRLTVV.

The V and J genes are TRBV15 and TRBJ1-2, with 8 bases lining up with TRBD1. The germline gives CDR1 LNHNV, CDR2 YYDKDF (reference sequence). V shed 3 bases and J 7 bases; nucleotides not matched to a gene: 7. The CDR3 loop spans 14 amino acids. The CDR3 reads CATSSRTGRSGYTF. In DNA, the CDR3 is TGTGCCACCAGCAGTAGGACAGGGCGAAGTGGCTACACCTTC.

The V call is TRBV27, the J call TRBJ2-1; the D gene is possibly TRBD2 (6 bases). V lost 2 bases to trimming and J lost 10 bases, with 9 bases between them. The CDR3 runs to 12 residues. Germline V CDR1 and CDR2: MNHEY, SMNVEV (reference sequence). The CDR3 reads CASSLGGREQFF. The DNA of the CDR3 is TGTGCCAGCAGTTTAGGGGGGAGGGAGCAGTTCTTC.